This T cell receptor (beta chain) is from a study of T cells after yellow fever vaccination. Looking at the study overall: When fractions had low cell numbers, they were prepared with SMART-Seq v4 Ultra Low Input.

The CDR3 totals 16 residues. V lost 3 bases and J lost 0; bases outside the gene matches: 6. Germline lookup yields CDR1 DFQATT and CDR2 SNEGSKA (reference sequence). Whole-study results and caveats: Once the booster was given, most primary-vaccination clones reappeared, at over 95% for CD4 and roughly 90% for CD8.

This clonotype was detected many times. Its antigen is still unknown. TCRdb reprocessed the 5' RACE reads with MiXCR, giving one entry per CDR3 protein. This repertoire shows over 150,000 distinct CDR3 sequences, roughly 6.2% found once; its top ten account for approximately 3%. The J gene is TRBJ2-4, the V gene TRBV20-1, with 9 bases lining up with TRBD1. The TCR originated in a man between 18 and 29 years old who received the YFV17D yellow fever vaccine. The sample here was CD4+ T cells sorted from PBMCs, taken on the day of the first yellow fever vaccination. CDR3 bases: TGCAGTGCTAGTTGGGACAGGGCACTAGCCAAAAACATTCAGTACTTC. Translating gives CSASWDRALAKNIQYF.